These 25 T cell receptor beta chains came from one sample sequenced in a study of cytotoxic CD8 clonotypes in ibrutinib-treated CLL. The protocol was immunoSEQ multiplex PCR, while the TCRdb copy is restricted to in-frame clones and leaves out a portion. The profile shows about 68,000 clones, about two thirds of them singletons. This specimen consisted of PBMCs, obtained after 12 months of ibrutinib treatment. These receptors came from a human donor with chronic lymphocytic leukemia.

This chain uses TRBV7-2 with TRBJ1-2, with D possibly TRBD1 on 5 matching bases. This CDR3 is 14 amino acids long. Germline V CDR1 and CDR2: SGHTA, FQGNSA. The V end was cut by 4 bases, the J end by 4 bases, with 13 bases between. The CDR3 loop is CASSSLTGVYGYTF. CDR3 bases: TGTGCCAGCAGCTCACTGACGGGGGTCTATGGCTACACCTTC.

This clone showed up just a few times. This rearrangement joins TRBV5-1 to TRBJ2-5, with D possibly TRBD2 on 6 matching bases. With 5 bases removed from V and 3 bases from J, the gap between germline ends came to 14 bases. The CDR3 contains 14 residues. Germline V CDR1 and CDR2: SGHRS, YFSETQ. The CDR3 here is CASSGGTIEETQYF. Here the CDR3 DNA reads TGCGCCAGCAGTGGAGGGACGATAGAAGAGACCCAGTACTTC.

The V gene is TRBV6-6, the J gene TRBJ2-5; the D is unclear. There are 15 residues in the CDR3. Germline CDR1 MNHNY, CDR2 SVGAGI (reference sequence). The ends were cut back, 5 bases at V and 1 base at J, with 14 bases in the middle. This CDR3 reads CASSQIKGIQETQYF. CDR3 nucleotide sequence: TGTGCCAGCAGTCAGATTAAGGGCATCCAAGAGACCCAGTACTTC.

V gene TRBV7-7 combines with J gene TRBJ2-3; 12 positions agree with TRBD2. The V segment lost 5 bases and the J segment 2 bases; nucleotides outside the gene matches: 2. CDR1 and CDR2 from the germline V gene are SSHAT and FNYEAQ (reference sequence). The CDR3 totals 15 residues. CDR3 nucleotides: TGTGCCAGCAGCAGGACTAGCGGGGTCACAGATACGCAGTATTTT. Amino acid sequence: CASSRTSGVTDTQYF.

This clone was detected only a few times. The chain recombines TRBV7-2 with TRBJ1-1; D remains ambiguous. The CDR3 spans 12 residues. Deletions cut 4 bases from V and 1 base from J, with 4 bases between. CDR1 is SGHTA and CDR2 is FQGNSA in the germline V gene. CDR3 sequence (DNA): TGTGCCAGCAGCTCGAGGAACACTGAAGCTTTCTTT. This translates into CASSSRNTEAFF.

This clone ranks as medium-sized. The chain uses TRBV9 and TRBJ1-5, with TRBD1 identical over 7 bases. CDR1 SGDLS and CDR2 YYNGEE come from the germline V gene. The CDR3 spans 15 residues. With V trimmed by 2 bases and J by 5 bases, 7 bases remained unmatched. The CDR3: CASSVGGQTDQPQHF. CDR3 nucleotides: TGTGCCAGCAGCGTTGGGGGACAGACCGATCAGCCCCAGCATTTT.

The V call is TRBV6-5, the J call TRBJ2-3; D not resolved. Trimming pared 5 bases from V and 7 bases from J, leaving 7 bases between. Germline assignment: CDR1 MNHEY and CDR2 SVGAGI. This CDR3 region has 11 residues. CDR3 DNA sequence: TGTGCCAGCAGTGAACCATATACGCAGTATTTT. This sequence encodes CASSEPYTQYF.

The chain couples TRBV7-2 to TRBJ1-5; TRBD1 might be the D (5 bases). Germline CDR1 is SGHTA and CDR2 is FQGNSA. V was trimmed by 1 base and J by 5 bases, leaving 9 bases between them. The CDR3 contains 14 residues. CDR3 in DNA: TGTGCCAGCAGCTTAGTTGGGGGAGATCAGCCCCAGCATTTT. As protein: CASSLVGGDQPQHF.

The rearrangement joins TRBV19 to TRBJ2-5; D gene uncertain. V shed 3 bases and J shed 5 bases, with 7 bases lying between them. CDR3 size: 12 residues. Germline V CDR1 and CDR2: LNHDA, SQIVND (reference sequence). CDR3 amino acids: CASSIQGETQYF. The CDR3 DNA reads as TGTGCCAGTAGTATCCAAGGGGAGACCCAGTACTTC.

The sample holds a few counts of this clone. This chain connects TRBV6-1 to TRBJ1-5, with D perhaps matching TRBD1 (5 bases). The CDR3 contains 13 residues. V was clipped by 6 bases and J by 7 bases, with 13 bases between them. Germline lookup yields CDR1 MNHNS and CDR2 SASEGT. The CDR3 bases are TGTGCCAGCAGCGGGTGGCAGGGACAGCCCCAGCATTTT. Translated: CASSGWQGQPQHF.

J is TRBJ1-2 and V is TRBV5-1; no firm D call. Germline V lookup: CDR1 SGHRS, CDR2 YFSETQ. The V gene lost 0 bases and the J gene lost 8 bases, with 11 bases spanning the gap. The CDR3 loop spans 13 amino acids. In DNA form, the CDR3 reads TGCGCCAGCAGCTTGGTGGCTGAAGGAGGCTACACCTTC. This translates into CASSLVAEGGYTF.

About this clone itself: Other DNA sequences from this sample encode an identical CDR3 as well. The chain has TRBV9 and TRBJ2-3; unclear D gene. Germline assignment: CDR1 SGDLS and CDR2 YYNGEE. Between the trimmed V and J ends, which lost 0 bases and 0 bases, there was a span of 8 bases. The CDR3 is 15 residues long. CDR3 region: CASSVGGSSTDTQYF. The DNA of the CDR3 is TGTGCCAGCAGCGTAGGGGGATCTAGCACAGATACGCAGTATTTT.

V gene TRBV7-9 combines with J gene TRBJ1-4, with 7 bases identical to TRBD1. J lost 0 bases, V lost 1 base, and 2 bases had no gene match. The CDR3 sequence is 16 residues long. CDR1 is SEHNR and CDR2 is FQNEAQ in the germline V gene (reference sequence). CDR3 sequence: CASSLDRGATNEKLFF. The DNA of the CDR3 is TGTGCCAGCAGCTTAGACAGGGGCGCAACTAATGAAAAACTGTTTTTT.

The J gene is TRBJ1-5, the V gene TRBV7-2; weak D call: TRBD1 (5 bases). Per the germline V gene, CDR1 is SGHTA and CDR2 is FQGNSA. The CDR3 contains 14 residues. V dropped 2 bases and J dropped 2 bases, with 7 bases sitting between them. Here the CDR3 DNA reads TGTGCCAGCAGCTTATCGGGGGGCAATCAGCCCCAGCATTTT. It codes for CASSLSGGNQPQHF.

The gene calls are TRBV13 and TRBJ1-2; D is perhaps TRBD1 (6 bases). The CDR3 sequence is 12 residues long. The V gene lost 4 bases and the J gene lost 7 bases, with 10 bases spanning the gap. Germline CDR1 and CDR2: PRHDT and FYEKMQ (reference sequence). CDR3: CASSSGTLGYTF. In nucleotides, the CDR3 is TGTGCCAGCAGCTCCGGGACACTTGGCTACACCTTC.

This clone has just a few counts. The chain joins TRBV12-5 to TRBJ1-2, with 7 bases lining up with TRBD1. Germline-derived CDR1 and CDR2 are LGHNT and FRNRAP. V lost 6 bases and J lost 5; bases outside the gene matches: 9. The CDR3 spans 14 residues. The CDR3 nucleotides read TGTGCTAGTGGCCCTGGGGACAGTACTTATGGCTACACCTTC. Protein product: CASGPGDSTYGYTF.

CDR3 DNA sequence: TGTGCCAGCAGGGTACTACAGGCGAACACCGGGGAGCTGTTTTTT. It translates to CASRVLQANTGELFF. V is TRBV2 and J is TRBJ2-2; perhaps TRBD1 as D (5 bases). This CDR3 is built from 15 residues. CDR1 is SNHLY and CDR2 is FYNNEI in the germline V gene. V gave up 6 bases and J gave up 0 bases, with 11 bases separating them.

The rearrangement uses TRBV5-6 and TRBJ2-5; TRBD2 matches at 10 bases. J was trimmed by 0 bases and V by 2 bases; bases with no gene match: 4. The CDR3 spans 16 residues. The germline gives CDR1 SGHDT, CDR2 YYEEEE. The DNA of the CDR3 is TGTGCCAGCAGCTTCGGAGCGGGGGGGCACCAAGAGACCCAGTACTTC. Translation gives CASSFGAGGHQETQYF.

CDR3 sequence reads: CASSPNTGTGGNEQYF. The CDR3 DNA reads as TGTGCCAGCAGTCCGAATACCGGGACAGGGGGCAACGAGCAGTACTTC. The chain uses TRBV28 and TRBJ2-7, with 12 bases that match TRBD1. Germline V gene lookup returns CDR1 MDHEN and CDR2 SYDVKM. J gave up 5 bases and V 5 bases, and 10 bases lay outside the gene matches. This CDR3 is 16 amino acids long.

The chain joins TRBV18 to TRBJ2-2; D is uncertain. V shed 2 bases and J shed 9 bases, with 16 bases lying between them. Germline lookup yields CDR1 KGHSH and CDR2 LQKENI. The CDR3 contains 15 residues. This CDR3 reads CASSPDLLGRRELFF. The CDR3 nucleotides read TGTGCCAGCTCACCAGACCTTCTCGGGCGACGGGAGCTGTTTTTT.

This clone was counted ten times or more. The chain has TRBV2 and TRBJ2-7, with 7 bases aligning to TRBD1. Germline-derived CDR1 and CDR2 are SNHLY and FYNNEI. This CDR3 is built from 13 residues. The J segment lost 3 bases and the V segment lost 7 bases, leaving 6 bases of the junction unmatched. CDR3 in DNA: TGTGCCAGCAACCGGGACAGTGACTACGAGCAGTACTTC. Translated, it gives CASNRDSDYEQYF.

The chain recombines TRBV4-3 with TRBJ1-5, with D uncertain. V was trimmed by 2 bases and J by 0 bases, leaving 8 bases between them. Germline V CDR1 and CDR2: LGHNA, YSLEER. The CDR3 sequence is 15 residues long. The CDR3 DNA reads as TGCGCCAGCAGCCAAACTCATTATAGCAATCAGCCCCAGCATTTT. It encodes CASSQTHYSNQPQHF.

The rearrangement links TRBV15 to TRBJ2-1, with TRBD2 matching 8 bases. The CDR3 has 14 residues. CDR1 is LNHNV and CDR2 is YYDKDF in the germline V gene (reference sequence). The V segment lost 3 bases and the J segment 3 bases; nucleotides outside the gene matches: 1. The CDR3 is CATSSGRGYNEQFF. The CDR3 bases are TGTGCCACCAGCAGCGGGAGGGGCTACAATGAGCAGTTCTTC.

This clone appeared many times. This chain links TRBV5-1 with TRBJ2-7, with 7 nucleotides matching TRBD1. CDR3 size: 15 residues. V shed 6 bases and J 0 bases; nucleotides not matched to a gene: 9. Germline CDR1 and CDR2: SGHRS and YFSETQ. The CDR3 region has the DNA TGCGCCAGCAATCCCCGGGACAGCAACTCCTACGAGCAGTACTTC. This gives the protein CASNPRDSNSYEQYF.

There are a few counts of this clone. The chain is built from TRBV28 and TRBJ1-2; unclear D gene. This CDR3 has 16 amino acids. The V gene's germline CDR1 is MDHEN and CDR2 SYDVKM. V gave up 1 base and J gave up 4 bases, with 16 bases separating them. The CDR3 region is CASSLYVEELTYGYTF. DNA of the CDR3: TGTGCCAGCAGTTTATACGTCGAGGAACTCACCTATGGCTACACCTTC.